Listed below are T cell receptor beta chains from one sample, sequenced in a study of T cells after yellow fever vaccination. Via MiXCR, TCRdb re-called the 5' RACE reads, giving one row per CDR3 protein. The sample has 300,000 to 400,000 distinct CDR3 sequences, about 11% seen once. The sequences come from CD4+ T cells sorted from PBMCs, collected 45 days after the yellow fever booster vaccination. All receptors come from a young man who received the YFV17D yellow fever vaccine. Both conserved end residues are part of each CDR3. Fields, in order: V gene, J gene, clone size, CDR3 length, D gene, CDR3 protein, CDR3 DNA. The D gene is left open where the match is weak. For some rows the clone size is stated as once, few or many, or as a class when expanded; others skip it.

v_call: TRBV29-1; j_call: TRBJ2-1; clone_size: many; cdr3_length: 16; d_call: TRBD2; cdr3_aa: CSVESASGASYNEQFF; cdr3_nt: TGCAGCGTTGAATCGGCTAGCGGGGCCTCCTACAATGAGCAGTTCTTC
v_call: TRBV7-9; j_call: TRBJ1-2; clone_size: many; cdr3_length: 11; d_call: -; cdr3_aa: CASSFGTGYTF; cdr3_nt: TGTGCCAGCAGCTTCGGCACTGGCTACACCTTC
v_call: TRBV20-1; j_call: TRBJ2-3; clone_size: -; cdr3_length: 14; d_call: TRBD1; cdr3_aa: CSASRDSLTDTQYF; cdr3_nt: TGCAGTGCTAGTCGGGACAGTCTCACAGATACGCAGTATTTT
v_call: TRBV5-1; j_call: TRBJ2-2; clone_size: -; cdr3_length: 19; d_call: TRBD2; cdr3_aa: CASSLGTGQLAGNTGELFF; cdr3_nt: TGCGCCAGCAGCTTGGGAACGGGGCAACTAGCGGGTAACACCGGGGAGCTGTTTTTT
v_call: TRBV6-2/TRBV6-3; j_call: TRBJ2-7; clone_size: few; cdr3_length: 14; d_call: -; cdr3_aa: CASRRLGTAYEQYF; cdr3_nt: TGTGCCAGCCGACGACTAGGTACGGCCTACGAGCAGTACTTC
v_call: TRBV5-1; j_call: TRBJ1-1; clone_size: few; cdr3_length: 14; d_call: -; cdr3_aa: CASSMDSQDTEAFF; cdr3_nt: TGCGCCAGCAGCATGGACAGCCAGGACACTGAAGCTTTCTTT
v_call: TRBV28; j_call: TRBJ2-6; clone_size: few; cdr3_length: 15; d_call: TRBD1; cdr3_aa: CASSRTGARANVLTF; cdr3_nt: TGTGCCAGCAGCAGAACAGGGGCCAGGGCCAACGTCCTGACTTTC
v_call: TRBV6-5; j_call: TRBJ1-5; clone_size: -; cdr3_length: 12; d_call: -; cdr3_aa: CATRTGAQPQHF; cdr3_nt: TGTGCCACCCGGACGGGAGCTCAGCCCCAGCATTTT
v_call: TRBV7-8; j_call: TRBJ2-5; clone_size: many; cdr3_length: 14; d_call: TRBD2; cdr3_aa: CASSPGGPRETQYF; cdr3_nt: TGTGCCAGCAGCCCGGGGGGGCCCAGAGAGACCCAGTACTTC
v_call: TRBV7-2; j_call: TRBJ1-6; clone_size: few; cdr3_length: 13; d_call: -; cdr3_aa: CASSPWGDSPLHF; cdr3_nt: TGTGCCAGCAGCCCGTGGGGGGATTCACCCCTCCACTTT
v_call: TRBV2; j_call: TRBJ1-2; clone_size: many; cdr3_length: 13; d_call: TRBD1; cdr3_aa: CASRGGQAGGYTF; cdr3_nt: TGTGCCAGCAGGGGAGGACAGGCAGGCGGCTACACCTTC
v_call: TRBV5-4; j_call: TRBJ2-3; clone_size: -; cdr3_length: 14; d_call: -; cdr3_aa: CASSLAGSSDTQYF; cdr3_nt: TGTGCCAGCAGCTTGGCCGGCAGTTCAGATACGCAGTATTTT
v_call: TRBV5-1; j_call: TRBJ1-5; clone_size: few; cdr3_length: 14; d_call: -; cdr3_aa: CASSPDTSNQPQHF; cdr3_nt: TGCGCCAGCAGCCCCGACACTAGCAATCAGCCCCAGCATTTT